These 6 T cell receptor beta chains originate from one sample sequenced in a study of blood T cell repertoires in COVID-19. The protocol was immunoSEQ multiplex PCR, while the TCRdb copy is restricted to in-frame clones and leaves out a portion. This table holds over 250,000 clones, approximately 83% found once. Input material: peripheral blood. The receptors here all came from a human donor in a cohort sampled during active COVID-19.

The chain couples TRBV2 to TRBJ2-2; TRBD2 might be the D (5 bases). CDR1 is SNHLY and CDR2 is FYNNEI in the germline V gene. This CDR3 is 13 amino acids long. V lost 11 bases and J lost 4, with 14 bases in between. The CDR3 here is CASFGVFTGELFF. In nucleotides, the CDR3 is TGTGCCTCCTTCGGGGTATTCACCGGGGAGCTGTTTTTT.

The table lists this clone with a few counts. The chain joins TRBV19 to TRBJ1-5; possibly TRBD1 for D (5 bases). Trimming pared 1 base from V and 9 bases from J, leaving 7 bases between. The germline CDR1 and CDR2 sequences are LNHDA and SQIVND (reference sequence). This CDR3 spans 12 amino acids. CDR3 sequence: CASSIVGGPQHF. In DNA, the CDR3 is TGTGCCAGTAGTATAGTCGGGGGGCCCCAGCATTTT.

The V and J genes are TRBV4-1 and TRBJ2-3; D not certain. This CDR3 has 14 amino acids. Germline assignment: CDR1 MGHRA and CDR2 YSYEKL. The V gene lost 1 base and the J gene lost 2 bases, with 7 bases spanning the gap. CDR3 coding DNA: TGCGCCAGCAGCCAAGGGGCTTCCACAGATACGCAGTATTTT. Its protein product is CASSQGASTDTQYF.

CDR3 in DNA: TGCAGCGCCAGGACTAGCGGGAGGTTGCGTAAGCAGTACTTC. Amino acid sequence: CSARTSGRLRKQYF. The chain joins TRBV29-1 to TRBJ2-7, with 14 bases that match TRBD2. V was pared by 7 bases and J by 8 bases, with 10 bases of the junction left unmatched. This CDR3 is 14 amino acids long. Germline-derived CDR1 and CDR2 are SQVTM and ANQGSEA.

The CDR3 protein is CASGSLSGANVLTF. The DNA of the CDR3 is TGTGCCAGCGGGAGCCTCTCTGGGGCCAACGTCCTGACTTTC. The rearrangement uses TRBV6-5 and TRBJ2-6; D is perhaps TRBD2 (5 bases). Trimming took 8 bases from V and 0 from J, leaving 8 bases between them. Germline V gene sequence: CDR1 MNHEY, CDR2 SVGAGI. The CDR3 covers 14 residues.

The chain couples TRBV7-8 to TRBJ1-2; the D gene is possibly TRBD1 (5 bases). The CDR3 spans 16 residues. The V gene lost 1 base and the J gene lost 7 bases, with 19 bases spanning the gap. Germline CDR1 reads SGHVS; CDR2 reads FQNEAQ. The CDR3 DNA reads TGTGCCAGCAGCTTAGGGTACGGGGGGACCGGGAGTGGCTACACCTTC. Translating it yields CASSLGYGGTGSGYTF.